These T cell receptor beta chains were read from a single sample in a study of blood T cell repertoires in COVID-19. Some clones are missing from TCRdb's copy, which holds only in-frame ones; the method was immunoSEQ multiplex PCR. Of over 300,000 clones in the sample, around 89% were seen once. The sequenced sample was peripheral blood. These receptors originate from a middle-aged man with acute or convalescent COVID-19. The CDR3 runs from the conserved cysteine through the conserved F or W. Fields, in order: clone size, D gene, V gene, J gene, CDR3 DNA, CDR3 protein. The D gene is left open where the match is weak. Expanded clones are given a class, and other clones once, few, many or no size at all.

clone_size: few; d_call: TRBD2; v_call: TRBV3-1/TRBV3-2; j_call: TRBJ2-3; cdr3_nt: TGTGCCAGCAGCCCACGGACTAGCGGGAGGACAGATACGCAGTATTTT; cdr3_aa: CASSPRTSGRTDTQYF
clone_size: -; d_call: -; v_call: TRBV2; j_call: TRBJ2-1; cdr3_nt: TGTGCCAGCACCGAGACAGCCTTGGTTGAGCAGTTCTTC; cdr3_aa: CASTETALVEQFF
clone_size: -; d_call: TRBD1; v_call: TRBV5-8; j_call: TRBJ2-2; cdr3_nt: TGTGCCAGCAGCTTGGATGGGACAGGGGCCCCCGGGTGGACCGGGGAGCTGTTTTTT; cdr3_aa: CASSLDGTGAPGWTGELFF
clone_size: once; d_call: TRBD1; v_call: TRBV11-1; j_call: TRBJ2-4; cdr3_nt: TGTGCCAGCGAGACAGGGTTCCAAAACATTCAGTACTTC; cdr3_aa: CASETGFQNIQYF
clone_size: -; d_call: TRBD1; v_call: TRBV5-1; j_call: TRBJ2-1; cdr3_nt: TGCGCCAGCAGCTTCGGCCAGGGGGCCTACAATGAGCAGTTCTTC; cdr3_aa: CASSFGQGAYNEQFF
clone_size: -; d_call: -; v_call: TRBV19; j_call: TRBJ2-1; cdr3_nt: TGTGCCACCGACGGCGGCCCCCTCTACAATGAGCAGTTCTTC; cdr3_aa: CATDGGPLYNEQFF
clone_size: -; d_call: -; v_call: TRBV7-9; j_call: TRBJ1-3; cdr3_nt: TGTGCCAGCAGCGAGGACATGGGCGGAAACACCATATATTTT; cdr3_aa: CASSEDMGGNTIYF
clone_size: -; d_call: TRBD1; v_call: TRBV5-5; j_call: TRBJ1-1; cdr3_nt: TGTGCCAGCAGCTTGGCCAGGGGGGTCACTGAAGCTTTCTTT; cdr3_aa: CASSLARGVTEAFF
clone_size: -; d_call: TRBD1; v_call: TRBV27; j_call: TRBJ2-7; cdr3_nt: TGTGCCAGCATCGTGGCGACAGGGGGCCTCTACGAGCAGTACTTC; cdr3_aa: CASIVATGGLYEQYF
clone_size: -; d_call: -; v_call: TRBV9; j_call: TRBJ2-3; cdr3_nt: TGTGCCAGCAGCGGAGACACAGATACGCAGTATTTT; cdr3_aa: CASSGDTDTQYF
clone_size: -; d_call: -; v_call: TRBV2; j_call: TRBJ1-1; cdr3_nt: TGTGCCAGCAGCTCTAAAGTGCGAACGTCCTCAGCTTTCTTT; cdr3_aa: CASSSKVRTSSAFF
clone_size: -; d_call: TRBD1; v_call: TRBV28; j_call: TRBJ1-5; cdr3_nt: TGTGCCAGCAGTTTGACAGGGAATAGCAATCAGCCCCAGCATTTT; cdr3_aa: CASSLTGNSNQPQHF
clone_size: -; d_call: -; v_call: TRBV7-8; j_call: TRBJ1-2; cdr3_nt: TGTGCCAGCAGCTTACGTAGAGAGACTAACTATGGCTACACCTTC; cdr3_aa: CASSLRRETNYGYTF
clone_size: -; d_call: -; v_call: TRBV28; j_call: TRBJ1-1; cdr3_nt: TGTGCCAGCAGTTTGACAGAGATGAACACTGAAGCTTTCTTT; cdr3_aa: CASSLTEMNTEAFF
clone_size: -; d_call: TRBD2; v_call: TRBV4-3; j_call: TRBJ2-1; cdr3_nt: TGCGCCAGCAGCCCAGATTCCGGGGGGGCCGGCCACAATGAGCAGTTCTTC; cdr3_aa: CASSPDSGGAGHNEQFF
clone_size: -; d_call: -; v_call: TRBV28; j_call: TRBJ2-1; cdr3_nt: TGTGCCAGCAACAGTGGGGGGGGCAGATCGGCGCAGTTCTTC; cdr3_aa: CASNSGGGRSAQFF
clone_size: -; d_call: TRBD1; v_call: TRBV2; j_call: TRBJ2-3; cdr3_nt: TGTGCCAGCAGTGAAGCACAGGGGGTCACAGATACGCAGTATTTT; cdr3_aa: CASSEAQGVTDTQYF
clone_size: -; d_call: TRBD2; v_call: TRBV4-2; j_call: TRBJ2-7; cdr3_nt: TGTGCCAGCAGTAAGGCCGGAAGCGGGAGTAGCTACGAGCAGTACTTC; cdr3_aa: CASSKAGSGSSYEQYF
clone_size: once; d_call: -; v_call: TRBV5-6; j_call: TRBJ1-3; cdr3_nt: TGTGCCAGCAGCCGCGGGCAGGGGAACACCATATATTTT; cdr3_aa: CASSRGQGNTIYF
clone_size: -; d_call: TRBD1; v_call: TRBV12-3/TRBV12-4; j_call: TRBJ1-2; cdr3_nt: TGTGCCAGCAGTTTGAACAGGGGAGGTGGCTACACCTTC; cdr3_aa: CASSLNRGGGYTF
clone_size: -; d_call: -; v_call: TRBV6-5; j_call: TRBJ1-1; cdr3_nt: TGTGCCAGCAGTTGGGGGGGTATGAACACTGAAGCTTTCTTT; cdr3_aa: CASSWGGMNTEAFF
clone_size: -; d_call: -; v_call: TRBV7-8; j_call: TRBJ2-5; cdr3_nt: TGTGCCAGCAGCTTAAACAGCCTCGGCGGGGAGACCCAGTACTTC; cdr3_aa: CASSLNSLGGETQYF
clone_size: -; d_call: -; v_call: TRBV2; j_call: TRBJ2-1; cdr3_nt: TGTGCCAGCAGTCGCGATCTAGTCCATGAGCAGTTCTTC; cdr3_aa: CASSRDLVHEQFF
clone_size: -; d_call: -; v_call: TRBV10-3; j_call: TRBJ1-1; cdr3_nt: TGTGCCATCAGTGAGTCGGGCAGAACGAACACTGAAGCTTTCTTT; cdr3_aa: CAISESGRTNTEAFF
clone_size: -; d_call: -; v_call: TRBV6-1; j_call: TRBJ2-2; cdr3_nt: TGTGCCAGCAGTGACGGCGGGGACAACACCGGGGAGCTGTTTTTT; cdr3_aa: CASSDGGDNTGELFF
clone_size: -; d_call: -; v_call: TRBV11-2; j_call: TRBJ1-5; cdr3_nt: TGTGCCAGCAGCTTAGTTAATTTGGGAGGGGAGCCCCAGCATTTT; cdr3_aa: CASSLVNLGGEPQHF
clone_size: -; d_call: -; v_call: TRBV10-3; j_call: TRBJ1-1; cdr3_nt: TGTGCCACCGAGGAGAACACTGAAGCTTTCTTT; cdr3_aa: CATEENTEAFF
clone_size: -; d_call: -; v_call: TRBV9; j_call: TRBJ2-3; cdr3_nt: TGTGCCAGCAGCGGACGGAGGAAGCTAAGCCAACCTACTAGCACAGATACGCAGTATTTT; cdr3_aa: CASSGRRKLSQPTSTDTQYF